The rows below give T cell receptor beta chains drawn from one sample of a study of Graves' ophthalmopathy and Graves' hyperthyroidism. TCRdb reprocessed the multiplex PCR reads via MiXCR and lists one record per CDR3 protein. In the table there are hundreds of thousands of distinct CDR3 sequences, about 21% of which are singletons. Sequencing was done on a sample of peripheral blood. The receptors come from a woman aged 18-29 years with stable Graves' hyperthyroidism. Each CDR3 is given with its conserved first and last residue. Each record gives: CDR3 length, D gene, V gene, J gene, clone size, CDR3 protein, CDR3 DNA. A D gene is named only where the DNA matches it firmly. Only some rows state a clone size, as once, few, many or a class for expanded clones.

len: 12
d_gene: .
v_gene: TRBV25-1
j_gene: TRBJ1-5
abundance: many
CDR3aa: CASSGPDQPQHF
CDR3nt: TGTGCCAGCAGTGGGCCAGATCAGCCCCAGCATTTT

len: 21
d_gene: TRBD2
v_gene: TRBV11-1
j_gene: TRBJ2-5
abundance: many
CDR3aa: CASSLSVGFELAAPQQETQYF
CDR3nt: TGTGCCAGCAGCCTGTCGGTGGGATTCGAACTAGCGGCACCCCAACAAGAGACCCAGTACTTC

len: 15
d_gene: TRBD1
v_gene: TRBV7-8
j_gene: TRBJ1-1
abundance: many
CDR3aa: CASSTRQGGNTEAFF
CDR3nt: TGTGCCAGCAGCACTCGACAGGGGGGCAACACTGAAGCTTTCTTT

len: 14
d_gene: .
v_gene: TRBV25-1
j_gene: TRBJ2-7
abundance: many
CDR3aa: CASSDRDGHYEQYF
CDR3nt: TGTGCCAGCAGTGACAGGGACGGCCACTACGAGCAGTACTTC

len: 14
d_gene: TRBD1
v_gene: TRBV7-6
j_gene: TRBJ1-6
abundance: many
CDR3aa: CASSFTGVDSPLHF
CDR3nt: TGTGCCAGCAGCTTTACAGGGGTAGATTCACCCCTCCACTTT

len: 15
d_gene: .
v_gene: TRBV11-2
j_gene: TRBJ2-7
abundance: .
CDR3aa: CASSPASRGSYEQYF
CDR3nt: TGTGCCAGCAGCCCAGCGTCAAGGGGCTCCTACGAGCAGTACTTC

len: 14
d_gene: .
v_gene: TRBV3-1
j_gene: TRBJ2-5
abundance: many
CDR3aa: CASSQNGAGETQYF
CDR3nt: TGTGCCAGCAGCCAAAACGGGGCAGGAGAGACCCAGTACTTC

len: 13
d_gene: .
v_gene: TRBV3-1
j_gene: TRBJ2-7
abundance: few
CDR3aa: CASSKRRGYEQYF
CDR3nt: TGTGCCAGCAGCAAAAGACGGGGATACGAGCAGTACTTC

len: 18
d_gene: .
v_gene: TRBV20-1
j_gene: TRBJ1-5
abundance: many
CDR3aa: CSARDVGRFRAANQPQHF
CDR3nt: TGCAGTGCTAGAGATGTTGGCCGGTTTCGGGCCGCCAATCAGCCCCAGCATTTT

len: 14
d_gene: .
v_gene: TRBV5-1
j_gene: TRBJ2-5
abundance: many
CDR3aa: CASSSGTRGETQYF
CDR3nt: TGCGCCAGCAGCTCCGGGACCAGGGGAGAGACCCAGTACTTC

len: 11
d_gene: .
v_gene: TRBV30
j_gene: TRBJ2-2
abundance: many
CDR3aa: CAWGGTGELFF
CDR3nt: TGTGCCTGGGGAGGCACCGGGGAGCTGTTTTTT

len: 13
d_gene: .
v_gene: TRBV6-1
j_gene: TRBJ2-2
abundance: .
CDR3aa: CASSVWGAGELFF
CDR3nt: TGTGCCAGCAGTGTATGGGGGGCCGGGGAGCTGTTTTTT

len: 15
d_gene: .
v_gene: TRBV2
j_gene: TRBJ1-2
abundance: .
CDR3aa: CASVGQSRGSYGYTF
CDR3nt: TGTGCCAGCGTCGGACAGTCCCGAGGAAGCTATGGCTACACCTTC

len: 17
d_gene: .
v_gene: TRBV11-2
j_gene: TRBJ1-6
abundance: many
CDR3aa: CASSQSPRGPRSSPLHF
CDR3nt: TGTGCCAGCAGCCAATCCCCACGGGGGCCAAGGAGTTCACCCCTCCACTTT

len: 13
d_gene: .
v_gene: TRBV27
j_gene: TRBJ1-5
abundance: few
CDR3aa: CASRGRGNQPQHF
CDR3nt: TGTGCCAGCAGGGGTCGGGGCAATCAGCCCCAGCATTTT

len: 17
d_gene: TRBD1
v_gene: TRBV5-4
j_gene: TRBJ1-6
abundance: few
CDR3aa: CASSSARTGTVGAPLHF
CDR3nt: TGTGCCAGCAGCTCGGCTAGGACAGGGACCGTAGGGGCACCCCTCCACTTT

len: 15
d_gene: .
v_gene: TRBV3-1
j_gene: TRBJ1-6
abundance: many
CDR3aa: CASSQDRTAGSSLHF
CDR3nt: TGTGCCAGCAGCCAAGATCGGACAGCCGGTTCGTCCCTCCACTTT

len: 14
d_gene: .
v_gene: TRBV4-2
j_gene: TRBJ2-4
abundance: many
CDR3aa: CASSQGLGRNIQYF
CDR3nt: TGTGCCAGCAGCCAAGGCTTAGGGAGGAACATTCAGTACTTC

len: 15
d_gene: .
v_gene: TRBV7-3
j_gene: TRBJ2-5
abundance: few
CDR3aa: CASSYLGTTGETQYF
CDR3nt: TGTGCCAGCAGCTACCTAGGAACAACGGGGGAGACCCAGTACTTC

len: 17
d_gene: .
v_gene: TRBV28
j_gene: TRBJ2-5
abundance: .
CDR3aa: CASSVGTRVASFETQYF
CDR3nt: TGTGCCAGCAGCGTAGGGACCAGGGTAGCGTCTTTTGAGACCCAGTACTTC

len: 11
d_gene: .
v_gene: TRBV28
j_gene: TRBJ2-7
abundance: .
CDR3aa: CASAGTFDQYF
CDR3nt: TGTGCCAGCGCCGGGACCTTCGATCAGTACTTC

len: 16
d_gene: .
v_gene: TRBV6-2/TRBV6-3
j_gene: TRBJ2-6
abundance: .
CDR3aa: CASSQSLGVGANVLTF
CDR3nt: TGTGCCAGCAGTCAGAGCCTTGGGGTTGGGGCCAACGTCCTGACTTTC

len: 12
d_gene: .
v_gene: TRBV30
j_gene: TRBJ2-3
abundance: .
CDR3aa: CAWRWVADTQYF
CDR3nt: TGCGCCTGGCGGTGGGTGGCGGATACGCAGTATTTT

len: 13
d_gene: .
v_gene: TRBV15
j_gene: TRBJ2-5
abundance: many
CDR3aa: CATSRDSEETQYF
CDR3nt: TGTGCCACCAGCAGAGATAGCGAAGAGACCCAGTACTTC

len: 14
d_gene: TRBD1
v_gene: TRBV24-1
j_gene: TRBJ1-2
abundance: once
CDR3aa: CATSDHRGQLGYTF
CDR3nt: TGTGCCACCAGCGATCACAGGGGGCAGTTAGGCTACACCTTC

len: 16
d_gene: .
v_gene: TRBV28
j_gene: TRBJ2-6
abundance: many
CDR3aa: CASSSGQISGANVLTF
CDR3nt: TGTGCCAGCAGTTCGGGGCAAATTTCTGGGGCCAACGTCCTGACTTTC

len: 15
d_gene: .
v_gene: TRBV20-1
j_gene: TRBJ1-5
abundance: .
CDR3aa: CSATPPGRSNQPQHF
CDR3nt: TGCAGTGCTACCCCCCCGGGCAGAAGCAATCAGCCCCAGCATTTT

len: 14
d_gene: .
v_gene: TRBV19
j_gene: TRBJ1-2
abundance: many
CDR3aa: CASSAMAGPYGYTF
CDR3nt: TGTGCCAGTAGTGCGATGGCAGGACCTTATGGCTACACCTTC

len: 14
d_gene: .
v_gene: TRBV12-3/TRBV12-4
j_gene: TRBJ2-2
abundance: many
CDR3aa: CASSFRGSTGELFF
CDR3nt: TGTGCCAGCAGTTTTCGGGGGAGCACCGGGGAGCTGTTTTTT

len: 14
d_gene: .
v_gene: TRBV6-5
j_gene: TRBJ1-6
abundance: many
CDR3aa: CASMFGLENSPLHF
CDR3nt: TGTGCCAGCATGTTCGGGTTAGAGAATTCACCCCTCCACTTT

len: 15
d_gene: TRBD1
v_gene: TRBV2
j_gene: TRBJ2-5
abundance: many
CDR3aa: CASSATGQGQETQYF
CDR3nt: TGTGCCAGCAGTGCGACCGGACAGGGCCAGGAGACCCAGTACTTC

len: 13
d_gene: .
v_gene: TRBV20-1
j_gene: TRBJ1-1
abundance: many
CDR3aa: CSAPQELGTEAFF
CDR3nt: TGCAGTGCTCCACAGGAACTGGGCACTGAAGCTTTCTTT

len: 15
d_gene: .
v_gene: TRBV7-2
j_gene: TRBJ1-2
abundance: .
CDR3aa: CASSLAARTNYGYTF
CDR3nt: TGTGCCAGCAGCTTAGCGGCCCGGACCAACTATGGCTACACCTTC

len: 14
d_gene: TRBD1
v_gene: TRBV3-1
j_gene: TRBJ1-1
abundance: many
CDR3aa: CASSRQGLGTEAFF
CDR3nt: TGTGCCAGCAGCCGACAGGGCTTGGGCACTGAAGCTTTCTTT

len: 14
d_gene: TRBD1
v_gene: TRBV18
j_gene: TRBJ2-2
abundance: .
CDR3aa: CASKGQENTGELFF
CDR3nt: TGTGCCAGCAAAGGACAGGAGAACACCGGGGAGCTGTTTTTT

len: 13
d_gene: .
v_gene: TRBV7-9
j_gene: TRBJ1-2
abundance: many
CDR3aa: CASSAPEIYGYTF
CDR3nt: TGTGCCAGCAGCGCCCCGGAGATCTATGGCTACACCTTC

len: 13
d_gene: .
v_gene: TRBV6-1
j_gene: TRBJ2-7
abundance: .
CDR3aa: CATRGGPNYEQYF
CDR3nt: TGTGCCACAAGGGGGGGGCCCAACTACGAGCAGTACTTC

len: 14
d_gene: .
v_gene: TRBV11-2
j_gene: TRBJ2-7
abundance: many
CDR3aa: CASSFQVGRGEQYF
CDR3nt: TGTGCCAGCAGCTTCCAGGTCGGGAGAGGCGAGCAGTACTTC

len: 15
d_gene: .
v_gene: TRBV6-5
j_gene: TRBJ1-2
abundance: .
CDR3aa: CASSYSTSGLDGYTF
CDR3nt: TGTGCCAGCAGTTACTCGACATCAGGGTTGGATGGCTACACCTTC